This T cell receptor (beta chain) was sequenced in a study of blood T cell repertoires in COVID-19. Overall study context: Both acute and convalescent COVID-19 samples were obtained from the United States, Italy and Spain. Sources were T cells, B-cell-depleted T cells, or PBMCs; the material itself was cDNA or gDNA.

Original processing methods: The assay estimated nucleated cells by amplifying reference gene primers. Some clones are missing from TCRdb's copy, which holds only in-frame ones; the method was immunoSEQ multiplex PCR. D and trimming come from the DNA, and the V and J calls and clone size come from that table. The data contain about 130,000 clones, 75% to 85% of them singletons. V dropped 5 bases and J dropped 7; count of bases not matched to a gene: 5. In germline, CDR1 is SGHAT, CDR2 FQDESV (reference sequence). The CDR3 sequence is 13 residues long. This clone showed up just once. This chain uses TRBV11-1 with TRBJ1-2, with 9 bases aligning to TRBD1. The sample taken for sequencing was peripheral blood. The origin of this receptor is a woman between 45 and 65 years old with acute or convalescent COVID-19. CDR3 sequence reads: CASSPGTGFGYTF. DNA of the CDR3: TGTGCCAGCAGCCCCGGGACAGGGTTTGGCTACACCTTC.